A selection of T cell receptor beta chains follows, all from one sample in a study of shared clonotypes between healthy human individuals. Measured with immunoSEQ multiplex PCR; TCRdb has only the in-frame clones, and not every one. The table records around 2,000,000 clones, about 93% of them present only once. Sample: naive CD8+ T cells from PBMCs. The receptors stem from a man aged 18 to 29 in good health. Some clones in this sample may be carry-over from other donors' samples. CDR3s include the opening cysteine and the closing phenylalanine or tryptophan. The D gene is left open where the match is weak. Not every row has a clone size; where given, it reads once, few, many or a size class.

size,J,D,V,DNA,CDR3
.,TRBJ2-5,.,TRBV7-8,TGTGCCAGCAGCCGTATGTCGGGAGAAGAGACCCAGTACTTC,CASSRMSGEETQYF
.,TRBJ2-1,TRBD2,TRBV6-4,TGTGCCAGCAGTACAACACCTAGCGGACTCCCGAATGAGCAGTTCTTC,CASSTTPSGLPNEQFF
.,TRBJ1-4,.,TRBV19,TGTGCCAGTAGTATGAACCCCCCAGGGGCCGACATTGAAAAACTGTTTTTT,CASSMNPPGADIEKLFF
.,TRBJ2-7,.,TRBV20-1,TGCAGTGCGGGTTCCGGTTACGAGCAGTACTTC,CSAGSGYEQYF
.,TRBJ1-1,.,TRBV6-5,TGTGCCAGCAGTAGAACCGGACGTCTCACTGAAGCTTTCTTT,CASSRTGRLTEAFF
.,TRBJ2-1,.,TRBV11-3,TGTGCCAGCAGCGGCGATCAACACAATGAGCAGTTCTTC,CASSGDQHNEQFF
.,TRBJ2-1,TRBD2,TRBV7-2,TGTGCCAGCAGCTTATTTTGGCGGGAGGGCCTCGGTGAGCAGTTCTTC,CASSLFWREGLGEQFF
.,TRBJ2-4,TRBD2,TRBV2,TGTGCCAGCAGTGAAAAGGCAGGGCGGGGGGACATTCAGTACTTC,CASSEKAGRGDIQYF
.,TRBJ2-7,.,TRBV7-6,TGTGCCAGCAGCTTAGGTCAGGGAACCTACGAGCAGTACTTC,CASSLGQGTYEQYF
.,TRBJ2-7,.,TRBV2,TGTGCCAGCAGTGGAGGGGACATCTTCTACGAGCAGTACTTC,CASSGGDIFYEQYF
.,TRBJ2-1,TRBD2,TRBV9,TGTGCCAGCAGCTACCGACTAGCGGGAGGCGGTGAGCAGTTCTTC,CASSYRLAGGGEQFF
.,TRBJ2-5,.,TRBV5-6,TGTGCCAGCAGCCCGGGGGTGGTCCCCGAATGGACCCAGTACTTC,CASSPGVVPEWTQYF
once,TRBJ1-3,TRBD1,TRBV6-5,TGTGCCAGCGGACCGGACAGGGCTGGAAACACCATATATTTT,CASGPDRAGNTIYF
.,TRBJ1-1,TRBD1,TRBV13,TGTGCCAGCAGCTTCGGGGACAGGGTCTTTATGGGGACTGAAGCTTTCTTT,CASSFGDRVFMGTEAFF
.,TRBJ1-2,TRBD1,TRBV4-2,TGTGCCAGCAGCCAAGATCCCGGGACAGGGCCCGGAGGGGGCTACACCTTC,CASSQDPGTGPGGGYTF
.,TRBJ1-5,.,TRBV6-6,TGTGCCAGCAGTTACCTGGGCCTCGGGAGCAATCAGCCCCAGCATTTT,CASSYLGLGSNQPQHF
.,TRBJ2-7,.,TRBV19,TGTGCCAGTAGTTCCAGGGAATCCTACGAGCAGTACTTC,CASSSRESYEQYF
.,TRBJ1-5,.,TRBV27,TGTGCCAGCAGTTTATATGGAGAAGTGGGGCCCCAGCATTTT,CASSLYGEVGPQHF
.,TRBJ2-6,.,TRBV10-3,TGTGCCATCAGTGAGGCGGGAATCTCTGGGGCCAACGTCCTGACTTTC,CAISEAGISGANVLTF
.,TRBJ2-5,.,TRBV27,TGTGCCAGCAGTTTTTCGGACTCGGAGACCCAGTACTTC,CASSFSDSETQYF
.,TRBJ2-5,TRBD1,TRBV7-8,TGTGCCAGCAGCTTAGGTGTCCTGGACAGGGGTTTAGAGACCCAGTACTTC,CASSLGVLDRGLETQYF
.,TRBJ2-2,.,TRBV7-3,TGTGCCAGCAGCTTATGGGGTAGGGAATTGAACACCGGGGAGCTGTTTTTT,CASSLWGRELNTGELFF
.,TRBJ2-7,.,TRBV2,TGTGCCAGCAGCGACCGGGACAACGACTACGAGCAGTACTTC,CASSDRDNDYEQYF
.,TRBJ1-2,.,TRBV2,TGTGCCAGCATGGCCCCGACAGATACCTATGGCTACACCTTC,CASMAPTDTYGYTF
.,TRBJ2-2,.,TRBV30,TGTGCCTGGACAAATCAGGGGAACACCGGGGAGCTGTTTTTT,CAWTNQGNTGELFF
.,TRBJ2-3,TRBD1,TRBV7-9,TGTGCCAGCAGCTCACAGGGGAGCGCCACAGATACGCAGTATTTT,CASSSQGSATDTQYF
.,TRBJ2-1,.,TRBV7-3,TGTGCCAGCAGCATTCCCGGACTCCACAATGAGCAGTTCTTC,CASSIPGLHNEQFF
.,TRBJ2-7,.,TRBV29-1,TGCAGCGTTGGTCTGGGCCCTTACTCCTACGAGCAGTACTTC,CSVGLGPYSYEQYF
.,TRBJ1-4,TRBD1,TRBV27,TGTGCCAGCAGTCCCGGACAGGGTGAAAAACTGTTTTTT,CASSPGQGEKLFF
.,TRBJ2-2,.,TRBV9,TGTGCCAGCAGCGCCCCGAAAAAGACAGCGAACACCGGGGAGCTGTTTTTT,CASSAPKKTANTGELFF
.,TRBJ2-2,TRBD2,TRBV7-3,TGTGCCAGCAGCTCCCTAGCGGGAGGCATACCCGGGGAGCTGTTTTTT,CASSSLAGGIPGELFF
.,TRBJ2-1,.,TRBV7-3,TGTGCCAGCAGCGGGTTTCCGGGCGTTGAGCAGTTCTTC,CASSGFPGVEQFF